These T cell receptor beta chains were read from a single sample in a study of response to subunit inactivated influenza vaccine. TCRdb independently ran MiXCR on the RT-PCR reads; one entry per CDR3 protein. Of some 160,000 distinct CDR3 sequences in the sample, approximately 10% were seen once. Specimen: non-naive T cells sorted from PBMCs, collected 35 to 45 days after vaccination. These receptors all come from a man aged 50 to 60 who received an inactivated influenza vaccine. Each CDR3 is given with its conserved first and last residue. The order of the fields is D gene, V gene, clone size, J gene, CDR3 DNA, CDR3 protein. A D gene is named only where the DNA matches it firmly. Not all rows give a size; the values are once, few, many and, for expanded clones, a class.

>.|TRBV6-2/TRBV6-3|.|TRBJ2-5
TGTGCCAGCAGTTACTCGATATCGGGACAAGAGACCCACTACTTC
CASSYSISGQETHYF
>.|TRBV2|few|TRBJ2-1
TGTGCCAGCAGTGACGTCCTTTTAAGCTCCTACAATGAGCAGTTCTTC
CASSDVLLSSYNEQFF
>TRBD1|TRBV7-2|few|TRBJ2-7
TGTGCCAGCAGCTTAGTCGGGACAGGGGGCTACGAGCAGTACTTC
CASSLVGTGGYEQYF
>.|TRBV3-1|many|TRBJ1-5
TGTGCCAGCAGCCAAGGTTTCGGGCAGCCCCAGCATTTT
CASSQGFGQPQHF
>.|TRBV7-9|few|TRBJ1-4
TGTGCCAGCAGCTTCGGGGATGAGACTAATGAAAAACTGTTTTTT
CASSFGDETNEKLFF
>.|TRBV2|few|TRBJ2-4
TGTGCCAGCAGCCCGGACAGAGGGGCCAAAAACATTCAGTACTTC
CASSPDRGAKNIQYF
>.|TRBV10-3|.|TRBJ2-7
TGTGTCATCAGTGAGTCGGGCCGGGGGCGCGTCTACGAGCAGTACTTC
CVISESGRGRVYEQYF
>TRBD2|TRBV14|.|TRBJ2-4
TGTGCCAGCAGCCAGTCTAGCGGGAGTTCCATTCAGTACTTC
CASSQSSGSSIQYF
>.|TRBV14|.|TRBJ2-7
TGTGCCAGCAGCCAAGTTACTGTCGAGCAGTACTTC
CASSQVTVEQYF
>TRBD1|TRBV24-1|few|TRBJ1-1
TGTGCCACCAGTGAGGGGGTAAACAGGGGGACCACTGAAGCTTTCTTT
CATSEGVNRGTTEAFF
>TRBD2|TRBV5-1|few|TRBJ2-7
TGCGCCAGCAGCCCCTTTGGCGGGGGCTCCTACGAGCAGTACTTC
CASSPFGGGSYEQYF
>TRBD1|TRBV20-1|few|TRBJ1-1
TGCAGTGCTCCGGACAGGAGGAACACTGAAGCTTTCTTT
CSAPDRRNTEAFF
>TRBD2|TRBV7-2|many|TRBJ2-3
TGTGCCAGCAGCCAGACCGGGACTACAAGCACAGATACGCAGTATTTT
CASSQTGTTSTDTQYF
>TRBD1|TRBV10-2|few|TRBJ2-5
TGCGCCAGCAGTGAGAGGGACAGGGACCATGTCTCCCAGTACTTC
CASSERDRDHVSQYF
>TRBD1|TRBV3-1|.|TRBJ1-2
TGTGCCAGCGCGGACAGGGGCGCTCCTAACTATGGCTACACCTTC
CASADRGAPNYGYTF
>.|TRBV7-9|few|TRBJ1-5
TGTGCCAGCAGCCGCGGGGTCGAAGGCAATCAGCCCCAGCATTTT
CASSRGVEGNQPQHF
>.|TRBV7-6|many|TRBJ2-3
TGTGCCAGCAGCCACGACTCCGGGACGTCGAGCACAGATACGCAGTATTTT
CASSHDSGTSSTDTQYF
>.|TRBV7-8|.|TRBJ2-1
TGTGCCAGCAGCAACAGGGGGGGGGGCAGCTCCTACAATGAGCAGTTCTTC
CASSNRGGGSSYNEQFF
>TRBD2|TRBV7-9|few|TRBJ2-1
TGTGCCAGCGTCTTAGCGGGGGGGCACAATGAGCAGTTCTTC
CASVLAGGHNEQFF
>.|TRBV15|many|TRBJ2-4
TGTGCCACCAGCAGAGATACAGAAGTCAAAAACATTCAGTACTTC
CATSRDTEVKNIQYF
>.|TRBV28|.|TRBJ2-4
TGTGCCAGCAGTTTACCGACCGTCGGCATTCAGTACTTC
CASSLPTVGIQYF
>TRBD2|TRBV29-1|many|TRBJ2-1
TGCAGCGTTAAGGGGACTAGCGGGAGGTCGACTCTGATAAATGAGCAGTTCTTC
CSVKGTSGRSTLINEQFF
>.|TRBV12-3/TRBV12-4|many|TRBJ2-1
TGTGCCAGCAGTCTAACACCGGGCCAACGGTTCTTC
CASSLTPGQRFF
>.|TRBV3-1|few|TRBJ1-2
TGTGCCAGCAGCCAAGCCGGTGTTTCTTACTATGGCTACACCTTC
CASSQAGVSYYGYTF
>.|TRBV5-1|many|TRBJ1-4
TGCGCCAGCAGCTTGGGCCGATCTAATGAAAAACTGTTTTTT
CASSLGRSNEKLFF
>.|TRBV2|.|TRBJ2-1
TGTGCCAGCAGTGAATTCGGGGGACTCTCCTACAATGAGCAGTTCTTC
CASSEFGGLSYNEQFF
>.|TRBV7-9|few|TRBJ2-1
TGTGCCAGCAGCTTAATACAGGGATCCTACAATGAGCAGTTCTTC
CASSLIQGSYNEQFF
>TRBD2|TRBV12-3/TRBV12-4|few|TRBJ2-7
TGTGCCAGCAGCAGACTAGCGGCCATTTTCGAGCAGTACTTC
CASSRLAAIFEQYF
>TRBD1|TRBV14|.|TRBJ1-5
TGTGCCAGCAGAAGGGACAGGGACAATCAGCCCCAGCATTTT
CASRRDRDNQPQHF